The 3 T cell receptor beta chains below all came from one sample that was sequenced in a study of CD8 T cells in Susac syndrome. RNA was extracted with the RNeasy kit, and a quantity of roughly 0.5 to 1 ug was reverse transcribed using random hexamers. TCRdb reprocessed the immunoSEQ multiplex PCR reads with MiXCR, giving one entry per CDR3 protein. The sample records 150,000 or so distinct CDR3 sequences, approximately 93% being singletons. Sequencing was carried out using CD4+ T cells from PBMCs. Receptor source: a human donor with multiple sclerosis.

This clonotype was detected a few times. This rearrangement joins TRBV7-3 to TRBJ2-2; 8 nucleotides line up with TRBD1. Germline CDR1 SGHTA, CDR2 FQGTGA. CDR3 length equals 15 residues. Germline trimming cut 5 bases from V and 4 bases from J; bases unmatched to any gene: 6. The CDR3 is CASSPSGGSTGELFF. The CDR3 DNA follows: TGTGCCAGCAGCCCTTCAGGGGGCAGCACCGGGGAGCTGTTTTTT. Supplemented by reference TRBV7-3 and TRBJ2-2, the full variable domain reads GAGVSQTPSNKVTEKGKYVELRCDPISGHTALYWYRQSLGQGPEFLIYFQGTGAADDSGLPNDRFFAVRPEGSVSTLKIQRTERGDSAVYLCASSPSGGSTGELFFGEGSRLTVL.

J is TRBJ2-2 and V is TRBV30, with a tentative D call TRBD1 (6 bases). The length of the CDR3 is 15 residues. CDR1 is GTSNPN and CDR2 is SVGIG in the germline V gene (reference sequence). V was trimmed by 5 bases and J by 5 bases, leaving 18 bases between them. As DNA, the CDR3 is TGTGCCTGGGGGGATAACAGGGTCGGGACCGGGGAGCTGTTTTTT. The encoded protein is CAWGDNRVGTGELFF.

The V call is TRBV5-1, the J call TRBJ1-2, with D unclear. There are 13 residues in the CDR3. The germline CDR1 and CDR2 sequences are SGHRS and YFSETQ. The V gene lost 2 bases and the J gene lost 6 bases, with 11 bases spanning the gap. CDR3 in amino acids: CASSFGGSDGYTF. The CDR3 bases are TGCGCCAGCAGCTTCGGAGGTTCGGATGGCTACACCTTC.